These T cell receptor beta chains were read from a single sample in a study of blood T cells in healthy people across ages. Via MiXCR, TCRdb re-called the 5' RACE reads, giving one row per CDR3 protein. This table has 1.5 million to 2 million distinct CDR3 sequences, approximately 40% appearing once. The sequenced sample consisted of blood. The receptors originated from a human donor in good health. Each CDR3 is given with its conserved first and last residue.

v_gene	j_gene	CDR3aa
TRBV20-1	TRBJ2-7	CSAPPAGSREQYF
TRBV29-1	TRBJ1-2	CSVEEGGNLAYGYTF
TRBV4-1	TRBJ2-4	CASSQGSGGAGNIQYF
TRBV4-3	TRBJ1-6	CASSQGRVGSPLHF
TRBV6-5	TRBJ2-6	CASSARDRTYSGANVLTF
TRBV4-1	TRBJ2-5	CASSPETQYF
TRBV4-3	TRBJ2-3	CASSQDSWGVSTDTQYF
TRBV7-2	TRBJ1-1	CASSLGRTGGSGEAFF
TRBV12-3/TRBV12-4	NA	CASSSRPGPWRETQFF
TRBV7-2	TRBJ2-1	CASSLIAWNEQFF
TRBV9	TRBJ1-1	CASSVTGTLNTEAFF
TRBV20-1	NA	CSARAGAGLVDPYEQYF
TRBV10-3	TRBJ2-7	CAISARDRGTYERYF
TRBV5-1	TRBJ2-7	CASSLGLRGVYEQYF
TRBV7-3	TRBJ2-3	CASSSGLSTQYF
TRBV2	TRBJ2-5	CASSEGFAFQETQYF